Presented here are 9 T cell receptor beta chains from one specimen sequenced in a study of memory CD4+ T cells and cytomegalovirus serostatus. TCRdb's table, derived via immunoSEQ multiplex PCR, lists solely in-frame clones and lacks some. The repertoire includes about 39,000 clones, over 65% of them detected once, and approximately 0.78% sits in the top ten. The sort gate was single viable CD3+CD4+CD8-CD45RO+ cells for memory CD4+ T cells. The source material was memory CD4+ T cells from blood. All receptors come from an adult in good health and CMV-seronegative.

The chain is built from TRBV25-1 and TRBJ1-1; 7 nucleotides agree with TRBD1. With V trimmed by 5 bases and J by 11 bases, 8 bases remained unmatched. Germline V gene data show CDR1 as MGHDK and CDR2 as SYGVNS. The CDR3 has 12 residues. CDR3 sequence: CASSSRGRDAFF. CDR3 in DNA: TGTGCCAGCAGTTCAAGGGGGCGGGATGCTTTCTTT.

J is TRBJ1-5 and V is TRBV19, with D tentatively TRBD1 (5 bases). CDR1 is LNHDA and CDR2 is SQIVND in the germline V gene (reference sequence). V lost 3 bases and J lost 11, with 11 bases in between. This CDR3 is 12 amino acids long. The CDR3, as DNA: TGTGCCAGTAGTATCCGAGAGGGGACCCAGCATTTT. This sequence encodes CASSIREGTQHF.

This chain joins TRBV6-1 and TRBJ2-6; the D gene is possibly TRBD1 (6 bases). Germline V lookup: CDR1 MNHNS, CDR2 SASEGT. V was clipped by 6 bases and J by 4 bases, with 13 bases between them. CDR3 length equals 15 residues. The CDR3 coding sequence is TGTGCCAGCAGCGAAACAGGGTACGGGGCCAACGTCCTGACTTTC. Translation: CASSETGYGANVLTF.

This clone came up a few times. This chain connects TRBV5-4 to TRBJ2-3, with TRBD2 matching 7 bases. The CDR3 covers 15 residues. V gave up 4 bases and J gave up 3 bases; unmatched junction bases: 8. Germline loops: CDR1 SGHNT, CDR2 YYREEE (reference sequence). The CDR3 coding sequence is TGTGCCAGCAGCGGCCGGGGGGAAATAACAGATACGCAGTATTTT. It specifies CASSGRGEITDTQYF.

The CDR3 sequence: CATSRGTRGLAGGTDTQYF. For the CDR3, the DNA is TGTGCCACCAGCAGAGGAACCAGGGGACTAGCGGGGGGCACAGATACGCAGTATTTT. The chain couples TRBV15 to TRBJ2-3; 14 bases are a match to TRBD2. The CDR3 is 19 amino acids. V was clipped by 1 base and J by 1 base; unmatched bases: 7. Germline values: CDR1 LNHNV, CDR2 YYDKDF (reference sequence). The variable domain in full, completed from reference TRBV15 and TRBJ2-3, reads DAMVIQNPRYQVTQFGKPVTLSCSQTLNHNVMYWYQQKSSQAPKLLFHYYDKDFNNEADTPDNFQSRRPNTSFCFLDIRSPGLGDTAMYLCATSRGTRGLAGGTDTQYFGPGTRLTVL.

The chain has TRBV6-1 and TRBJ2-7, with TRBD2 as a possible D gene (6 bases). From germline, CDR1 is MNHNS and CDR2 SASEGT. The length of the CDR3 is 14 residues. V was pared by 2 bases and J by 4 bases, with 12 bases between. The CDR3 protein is CASSESWGVYEQYF. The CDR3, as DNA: TGTGCCAGCAGTGAAAGCTGGGGGGTATACGAGCAGTACTTC.

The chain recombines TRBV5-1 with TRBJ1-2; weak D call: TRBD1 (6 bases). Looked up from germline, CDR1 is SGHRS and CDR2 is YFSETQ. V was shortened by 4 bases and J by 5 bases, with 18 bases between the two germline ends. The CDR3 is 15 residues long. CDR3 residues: CASSADRPNTYGYTF. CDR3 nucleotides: TGCGCCAGCAGCGCGGACAGACCAAATACTTATGGCTACACCTTC.

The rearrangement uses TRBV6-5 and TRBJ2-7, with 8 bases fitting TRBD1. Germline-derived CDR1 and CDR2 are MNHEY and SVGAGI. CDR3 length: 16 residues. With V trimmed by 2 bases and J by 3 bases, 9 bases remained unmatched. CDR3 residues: CASSYGTGWGFYEQYF. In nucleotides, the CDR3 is TGTGCCAGCAGTTACGGGACAGGCTGGGGGTTCTACGAGCAGTACTTC.

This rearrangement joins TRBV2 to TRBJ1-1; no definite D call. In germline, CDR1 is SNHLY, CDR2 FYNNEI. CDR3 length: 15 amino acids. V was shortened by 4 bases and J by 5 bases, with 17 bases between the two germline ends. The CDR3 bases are TGTGCCAGCAGTGTTAAAAGCGTACCTCTGACTGAAGCTTTCTTT. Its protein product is CASSVKSVPLTEAFF. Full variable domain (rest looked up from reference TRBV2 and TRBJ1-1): EPEVTQTPSHQVTQMGQEVILRCVPISNHLYFYWYRQILGQKVEFLVSFYNNEISEKSEIFDDQFSVERPDGSNFTLKIRSTKLEDSAMYFCASSVKSVPLTEAFFGQGTRLTVV.